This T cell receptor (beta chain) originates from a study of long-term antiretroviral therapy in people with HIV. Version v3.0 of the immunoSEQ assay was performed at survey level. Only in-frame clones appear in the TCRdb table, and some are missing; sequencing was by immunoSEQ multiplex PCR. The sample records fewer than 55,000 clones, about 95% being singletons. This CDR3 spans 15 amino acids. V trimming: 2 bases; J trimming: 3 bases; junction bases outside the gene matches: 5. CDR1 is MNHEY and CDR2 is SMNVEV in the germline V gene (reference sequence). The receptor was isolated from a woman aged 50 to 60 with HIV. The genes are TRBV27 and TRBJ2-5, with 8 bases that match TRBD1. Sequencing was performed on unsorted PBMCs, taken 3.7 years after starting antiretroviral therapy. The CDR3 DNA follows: TGTGCCAGCAGTTTACTCGCAGGGGGCGAAGAGACCCAGTACTTC. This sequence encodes CASSLLAGGEETQYF.